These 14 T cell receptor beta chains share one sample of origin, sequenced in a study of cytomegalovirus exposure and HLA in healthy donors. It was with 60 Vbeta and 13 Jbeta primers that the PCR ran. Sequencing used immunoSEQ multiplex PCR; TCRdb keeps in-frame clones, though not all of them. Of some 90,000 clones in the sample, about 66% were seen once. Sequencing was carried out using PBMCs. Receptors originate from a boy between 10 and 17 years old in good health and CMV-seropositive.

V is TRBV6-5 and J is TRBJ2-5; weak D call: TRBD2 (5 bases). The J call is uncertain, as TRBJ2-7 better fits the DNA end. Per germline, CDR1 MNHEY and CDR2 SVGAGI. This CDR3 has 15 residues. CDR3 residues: CASSYSTAGPYEQYF. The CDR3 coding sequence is TGTGCCAGCAGTTACTCGACGGCGGGCCCCTACGAGCAGTACTTC.

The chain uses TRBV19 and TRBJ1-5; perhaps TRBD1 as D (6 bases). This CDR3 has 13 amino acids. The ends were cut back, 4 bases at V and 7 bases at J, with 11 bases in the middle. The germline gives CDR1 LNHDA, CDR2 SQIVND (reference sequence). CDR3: CASSTRGDQPQHF. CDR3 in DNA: TGTGCCAGTAGTACCAGGGGAGACCAGCCCCAGCATTTT.

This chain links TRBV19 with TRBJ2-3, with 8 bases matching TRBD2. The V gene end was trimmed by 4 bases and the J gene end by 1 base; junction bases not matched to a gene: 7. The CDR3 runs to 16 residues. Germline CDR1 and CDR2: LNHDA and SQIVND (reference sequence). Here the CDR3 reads CASSNWGREGTDTQYF. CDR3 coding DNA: TGTGCCAGTAGTAACTGGGGGCGGGAGGGCACAGATACGCAGTATTTT.

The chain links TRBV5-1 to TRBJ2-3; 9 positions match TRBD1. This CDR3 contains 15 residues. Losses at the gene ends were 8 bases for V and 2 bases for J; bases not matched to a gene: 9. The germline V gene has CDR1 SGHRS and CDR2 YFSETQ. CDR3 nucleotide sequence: TGCGCCAGTCGACCCGGGACAGGGACCACAGATACGCAGTATTTT. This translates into CASRPGTGTTDTQYF.

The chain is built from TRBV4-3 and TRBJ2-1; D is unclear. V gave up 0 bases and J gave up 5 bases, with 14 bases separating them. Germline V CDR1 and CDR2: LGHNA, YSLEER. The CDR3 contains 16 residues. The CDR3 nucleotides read TGCGCCAGCAGCCAAGATTACACAGTACAGAACAATGAGCAGTTCTTC. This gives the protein CASSQDYTVQNNEQFF.

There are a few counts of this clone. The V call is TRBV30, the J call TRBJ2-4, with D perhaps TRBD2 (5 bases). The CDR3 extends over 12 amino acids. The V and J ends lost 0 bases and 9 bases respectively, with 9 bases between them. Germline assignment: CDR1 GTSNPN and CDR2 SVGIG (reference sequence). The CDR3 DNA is TGTGCCTGGAGTGTACAACGGGGCATTCAGTACTTC. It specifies CAWSVQRGIQYF.

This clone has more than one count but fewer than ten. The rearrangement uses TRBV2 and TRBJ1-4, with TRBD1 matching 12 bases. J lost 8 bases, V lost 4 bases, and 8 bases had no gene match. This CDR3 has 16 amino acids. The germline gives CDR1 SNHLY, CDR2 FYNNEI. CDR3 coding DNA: TGTGCCAGCAGTGGTCCCGGGACAGGGGGCGCCGAAAAACTGTTTTTT. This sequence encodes CASSGPGTGGAEKLFF. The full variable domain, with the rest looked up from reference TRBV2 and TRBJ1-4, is EPEVTQTPSHQVTQMGQEVILRCVPISNHLYFYWYRQILGQKVEFLVSFYNNEISEKSEIFDDQFSVERPDGSNFTLKIRSTKLEDSAMYFCASSGPGTGGAEKLFFGSGTQLSVL.

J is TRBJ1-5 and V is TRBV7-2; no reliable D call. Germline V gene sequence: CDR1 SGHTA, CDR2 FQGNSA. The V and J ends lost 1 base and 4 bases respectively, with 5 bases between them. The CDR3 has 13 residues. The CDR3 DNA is TGTGCCAGCAGCTTAGGGCGGAATCAGCCCCAGCATTTT. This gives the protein CASSLGRNQPQHF. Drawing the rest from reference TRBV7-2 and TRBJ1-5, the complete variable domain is GAGVSQSPSNKVTEKGKDVELRCDPISGHTALYWYRQSLGQGLEFLIYFQGNSAPDKSGLPSDRFSAERTGGSVSTLTIQRTQQEDSAVYLCASSLGRNQPQHFGDGTRLSIL.

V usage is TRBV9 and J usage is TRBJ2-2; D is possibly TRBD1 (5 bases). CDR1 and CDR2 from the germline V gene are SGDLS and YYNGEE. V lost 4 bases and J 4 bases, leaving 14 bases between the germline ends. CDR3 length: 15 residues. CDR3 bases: TGTGCCAGCAGCCTATGGCCCCAGGGCACCGGGGAGCTGTTTTTT. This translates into CASSLWPQGTGELFF.

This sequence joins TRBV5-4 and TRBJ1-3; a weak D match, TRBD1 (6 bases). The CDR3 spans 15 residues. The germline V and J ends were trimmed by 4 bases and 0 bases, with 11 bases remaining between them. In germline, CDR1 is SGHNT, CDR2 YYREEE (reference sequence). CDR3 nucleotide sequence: TGTGCCAGCAGCACGCAGGGGATCTCTGGAAACACCATATATTTT. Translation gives CASSTQGISGNTIYF.

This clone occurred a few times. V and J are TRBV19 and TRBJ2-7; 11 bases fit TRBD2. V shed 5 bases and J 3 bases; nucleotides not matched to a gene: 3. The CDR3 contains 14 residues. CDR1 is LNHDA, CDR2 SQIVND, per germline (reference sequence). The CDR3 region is CASSSLAGGYEQYF. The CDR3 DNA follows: TGTGCCAGTAGTTCTCTAGCGGGGGGCTACGAGCAGTACTTC.

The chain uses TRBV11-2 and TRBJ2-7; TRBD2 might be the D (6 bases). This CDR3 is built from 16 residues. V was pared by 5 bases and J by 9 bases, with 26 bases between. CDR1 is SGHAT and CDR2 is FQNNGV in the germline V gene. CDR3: CASSLKWRVLGVGQYF. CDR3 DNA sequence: TGTGCCAGCAGCCTTAAATGGAGGGTGTTGGGGGTTGGGCAGTACTTC.

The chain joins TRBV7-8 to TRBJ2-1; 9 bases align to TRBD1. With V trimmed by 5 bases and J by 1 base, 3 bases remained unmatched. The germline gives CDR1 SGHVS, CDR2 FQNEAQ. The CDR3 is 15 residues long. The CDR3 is CASSPGQGSYNEQFF. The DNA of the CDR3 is TGTGCCAGCAGCCCAGGACAGGGGTCCTACAATGAGCAGTTCTTC.

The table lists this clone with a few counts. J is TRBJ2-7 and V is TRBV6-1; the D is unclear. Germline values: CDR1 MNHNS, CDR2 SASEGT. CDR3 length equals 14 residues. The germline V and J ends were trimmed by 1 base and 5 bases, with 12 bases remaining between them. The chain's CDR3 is CASSEGYTGHEQYF. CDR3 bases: TGTGCCAGCAGTGAAGGATATACGGGTCACGAGCAGTACTTC.